This TCR beta chain was captured in a study of cytomegalovirus exposure and HLA in healthy donors. Study-wide results and limits: In the analysis, some V segments, TRBV6-2 and TRBV6-3 included, were excluded as indistinguishable. Donors belonging to an Asian-associated ancestry cluster reportedly showed fewer N-insertions in productive TCRs than the roughly 670-donor mean, according to what a later analysis found. A later analysis linked a missense DCLRE1C variant to TCR beta V- and J-gene trimming.

PCR primers comprised 60 Vbeta and 13 Jbeta primers. Here immunoSEQ multiplex PCR was the method, and the copy in TCRdb shows in-frame clones only, minus some. The data hold under 200,000 clones, with over 75% observed a single time. A remark on this clone: Its antigen is undetermined. An end of the junction does not agree with germline; a read error may underlie this.

The CDR3 is 12 residues long. Germline V CDR1 and CDR2: SEHNR, FQNEAQ (reference sequence). The TCR sequence derives from a woman younger than 35 in good health and CMV-seronegative. The sequenced sample consisted of PBMCs. The V call is TRBV7-9, the J call TRBJ2-7; no clear D. This CDR3 is CSSSFTPYEQYF. CDR3 coding DNA: TGTTCCAGCAGCTTCACTCCCTACGAGCAGTACTTC.